This T cell receptor beta chain is drawn from a study of blood T cell repertoires in COVID-19. Across the whole study: The study drew acute and convalescent COVID-19 samples from the United States, Italy and Spain. The cDNA or gDNA used as material had been derived from T cells, B-cell-depleted T cells, or PBMCs.

In the original processing: Amplification of reference gene primers was used by the study to estimate nucleated cell counts. TCRdb's copy holds only in-frame clones and misses some; the assay was immunoSEQ multiplex PCR. V, J and clone size were drawn from that table, and D and trimming were deduced from the DNA. There are some 96,000 clones in the sample; around 90% occur only once, and roughly 4.7% lies in the top ten. The V end lost 6 bases, the J end lost 4 bases, and 16 bases lay between the germline ends. The CDR3 covers 15 residues. Germline V gene data show CDR1 as MDHEN and CDR2 as SYDVKM. This clonotype was sampled from a human donor in a cohort sampled during active COVID-19. What was sequenced was peripheral blood. The V gene is TRBV28, the J gene TRBJ2-1; TRBD2 might be the D (6 bases). CDR3 amino acids: CASRPTGARYNEQFF. For the CDR3, the DNA is TGTGCCAGCAGGCCAACGGGAGCTCGGTACAATGAGCAGTTCTTC. The full variable domain, with the rest looked up from reference TRBV28 and TRBJ2-1, is DVKVTQSSRYLVKRTGEKVFLECVQDMDHENMFWYRQDPGLGLRLIYFSYDVKMKEKGDIPEGYSVSREKKERFSLILESASTNQTSMYLCASRPTGARYNEQFFGPGTRLTVL.